These 2 T cell receptor beta chains were sequenced from one sample in a study of blood T cell repertoires in COVID-19. Clones were sequenced by immunoSEQ multiplex PCR, and TCRdb holds only the in-frame ones, with some missing. The repertoire has 200,000 to 250,000 clones, 70% to 90% of them found once; the top ten carry 5.5% to 6.5%. Sequencing was done on a sample of peripheral blood. The receptors stem from a man aged 55 to 70 with acute or convalescent COVID-19.

The V and J genes are TRBV10-3 and TRBJ2-1, with a tentative D call TRBD2 (6 bases). The CDR3 covers 13 residues. Germline loops: CDR1 ENHRY, CDR2 SYGVKD. Trimming removed 6 bases at V and 4 bases at J, with 10 bases between. The CDR3 sequence: CAIRGEEYNEQFF. The CDR3 bases are TGTGCCATCAGGGGGGAGGAGTACAATGAGCAGTTCTTC.

For the CDR3, the DNA is TGTGCCAGCAGCCCAGGGGCAACTAATGAAAAACTGTTTTTT. Translation gives CASSPGATNEKLFF. The rearrangement links TRBV5-6 to TRBJ1-4, with TRBD1 as a possible D gene (6 bases). The germline CDR1 and CDR2 sequences are SGHDT and YYEEEE. The CDR3 has 14 residues. V dropped 4 bases and J dropped 0 bases, with 7 bases sitting between them. Variable domain in full (rest from reference TRBV5-6 and TRBJ1-4): DAGVTQSPTHLIKTRGQQVTLRCSPKSGHDTVSWYQQALGQGPQFIFQYYEEEERQRGNFPDRFSGHQFPNYSSELNVNALLLGDSALYLCASSPGATNEKLFFGSGTQLSVL.